The 3 T cell receptor beta chains reported below all come from one sample, sequenced in a study of blood T cell repertoires in COVID-19. Method: immunoSEQ multiplex PCR; TCRdb's copy keeps in-frame clones and lacks some. Of roughly 250,000 clones in the sample, approximately 85% were seen once. The specimen sequenced was peripheral blood. These receptors came from a woman aged 70-85 years with acute or convalescent COVID-19.

This chain joins TRBV21-1 and TRBJ1-5; the listed D gene, TRBD1, was not tested against the DNA. TRBV21-1 is a recognized pseudogene. This CDR3 contains 18 residues. CDR3: CASSCSSYRGYSNQPQHF. The CDR3 DNA sequence: TGTGCCAGCAGCTGTTCTTCCTACAGGGGATATAGCAATCAGCCCCAGCATTTT.

CDR3 protein: CASSPLWTGDREKLFF. In nucleotides, the CDR3 is TGTGCCAGTAGCCCTCTTTGGACAGGGGATCGGGAAAAACTGTTTTTT. This chain links TRBV19 with TRBJ1-4, with 9 bases aligning to TRBD1. The germline V gene encodes CDR1 LNHDA and CDR2 SQIVND (reference sequence). J was trimmed by 8 bases and V by 6 bases; bases with no gene match: 13. This CDR3 contains 16 residues.

The J gene is TRBJ1-2, the V gene TRBV6-5, with 12 bases that match TRBD1. This CDR3 is 15 amino acids long. V lost 4 bases and J lost 4; bases outside the gene matches: 4. CDR1 and CDR2 (germline): MNHEY, SVGAGI. CDR3 residues: CASSSGTGGIYGYTF. CDR3 nucleotide sequence: TGTGCCAGCAGTTCCGGGACAGGGGGCATCTATGGCTACACCTTC.